Listed below are T cell receptor beta chains from one sample, sequenced in a study of blood T cells in healthy people across ages. TCRdb reprocessed the 5' RACE reads via MiXCR and lists one record per CDR3 protein. The sample records roughly 2 million distinct CDR3 sequences, about 50% being singletons. The source material was blood. The receptors stem from a woman aged 40 to 50 in good health. Each CDR3 is given with its conserved first and last residue. The order of the fields is CDR3 length, clone size, D gene, J gene, V gene, CDR3 protein, CDR3 DNA. D genes are given only for firm matches. Only some rows state a clone size, as once, few, many or a class for expanded clones.

13	few	TRBD1	TRBJ1-2	TRBV6-5	CASRAGGVYGYTF	TGTGCCAGCAGGGCAGGGGGGGTCTATGGCTACACCTTC
15	.	.	TRBJ2-3	TRBV20-1	CSAAAGPYGADTQYF	TGCAGTGCGGCTGCTGGGCCCTATGGGGCAGATACGCAGTATTTT
17	.	.	TRBJ2-3	TRBV5-1	CASSLEGAGLSTDTQYF	TGCGCCAGCAGCTTGGAAGGCGCGGGCCTTAGCACAGATACGCAGTATTTT
17	.	TRBD2	TRBJ2-1	TRBV4-1	CASSQDLASGGLNEQFF	TGCGCCAGCAGCCAAGATTTAGCTAGCGGGGGGTTAAATGAGCAGTTCTTC
16	few	.	TRBJ2-1	TRBV20-1	CSAILPGMDPGRGQFF	TGCAGTGCCATCTTGCCCGGAATGGACCCCGGAAGGGGGCAGTTCTTC
15	few	.	TRBJ2-1	TRBV19	CASSISGPIYNEQFF	TGTGCCAGTAGTATATCGGGACCAATCTACAATGAGCAGTTCTTC
14	.	.	TRBJ1-1	TRBV20-1	CSASFDSLNTEAFF	TGCAGTGCTAGCTTTGACAGTTTGAACACTGAAGCTTTCTTT
16	.	.	TRBJ2-1	TRBV24-1	CATSAQQGPGYNEQFF	TGTGCCACCAGTGCACAACAGGGTCCCGGATACAATGAGCAGTTCTTC
15	.	TRBD1	TRBJ1-4	TRBV9	CASSPYGQGGEKLFF	TGTGCCAGCAGCCCCTACGGACAGGGAGGTGAAAAACTGTTTTTT
18	.	TRBD2	TRBJ2-1	TRBV15	CATSRVVGGGVSYNERFF	TGTGCCACCAGCAGAGTGGTGGGCGGGGGGGTCTCCTACAATGAGCGGTTCTTC
15	.	TRBD1	TRBJ2-5	TRBV15	CATSRPPTGVETQYF	TGTGCCACCAGCAGACCACCGACAGGGGTAGAGACCCAGTACTTC
13	.	TRBD2	TRBJ2-1	TRBV20-1	CSAPGLARGEQFF	TGCAGTGCTCCCGGACTAGCCCGAGGGGAGCAGTTCTTC
12	.	.	TRBJ1-6	TRBV9	CASSVPDSPLHF	TGTGCCAGCAGCGTCCCAGATTCACCCCTCCACTTT
16	.	.	TRBJ1-6	TRBV10-3	CAISEGDNSYNSPLHF	TGTGCCATCAGTGAGGGGGACAATTCCTATAATTCACCCCTCCACTTT
14	few	TRBD1	TRBJ2-5	TRBV6-5	CASSKPGQQETQYF	TGTGCCAGCAGTAAACCGGGACAGCAAGAGACCCAGTACTTC
15	.	.	TRBJ2-1	TRBV9	CASSDPRGTNPCKFF	TGTGCCAGCAGCGACCCTAGGGGGACTAACCCCTGTAAGTTCTTC
14	.	.	TRBJ1-6	TRBV6-6	CASSPRTDNSPLHF	TGTGCCAGCAGTCCTAGGACAGATAATTCACCCCTCCACTTT
14	few	.	TRBJ2-5	TRBV20-1	CSANYGTIQETQYF	TGCAGTGCTAATTACGGGACGATCCAAGAGACCCAGTACTTC
14	once	TRBD1	TRBJ1-1	TRBV6-2/TRBV6-3	CASCHGTGWTEAFF	TGTGCCAGCTGCCACGGGACAGGGTGGACTGAAGCTTTCTTT
15	few	.	TRBJ2-6	TRBV6-5	CASSYDGSGANVLTF	TGTGCCAGCAGTTACGACGGTAGTGGGGCCAACGTCCTGACTTTC
17	.	TRBD2	TRBJ2-3	TRBV5-1	CASSGYSAGSMTDTQYF	TGCGCCAGCAGCGGTTATTCAGCGGGGAGTATGACAGATACGCAGTATTTT
15	.	.	TRBJ1-2	TRBV9	CASRGTGAEDYGYTF	TGTGCCAGCAGAGGCACCGGGGCCGAGGACTATGGCTACACCTTC
17	.	.	TRBJ2-7	TRBV11-2	CASSSGIPGASSYEQYF	TGTGCCAGCAGCTCCGGAATACCGGGGGCCAGCTCCTACGAGCAGTACTTC
16	.	.	TRBJ2-3	TRBV5-1	CASSWTLRDKADTQYF	TGCGCCAGCAGCTGGACCCTCAGGGATAAGGCAGATACGCAGTATTTT
17	few	TRBD1	TRBJ2-6	TRBV12-3/TRBV12-4	CASSRPGQHSGANVLTF	TGTGCCAGCAGTAGGCCGGGACAGCACTCTGGGGCCAACGTCCTGACTTTC
13	few	.	TRBJ1-2	TRBV29-1	CSVLPQDESGYTF	TGCAGCGTTCTTCCGCAGGACGAAAGTGGCTACACCTTC
17	few	.	TRBJ2-4	TRBV6-1	CASQRNLGVTSKNIQYF	TGTGCCAGCCAAAGGAACCTTGGGGTAACTTCCAAAAACATTCAGTACTTC
15	.	.	TRBJ1-5	TRBV28	CASSRWADSNQPQHF	TGTGCCAGCAGTAGGTGGGCAGATAGCAATCAGCCCCAGCATTTT
14	.	.	TRBJ1-2	TRBV7-9	CASRGDPFSYGYTF	TGTGCCAGCAGGGGGGACCCTTTTTCCTATGGCTACACCTTC
12	.	.	TRBJ2-3	TRBV7-9	CASSSEQDTQYF	TGTGCCAGCAGCTCCGAGCAAGATACGCAGTATTTT